Below, 26 T cell receptor beta chains from the same sample are listed, as sequenced in a study of shared clonotypes between healthy human individuals. TCRdb's copy holds only in-frame clones and misses some; the assay was immunoSEQ multiplex PCR. The sample gives millions of clones, roughly 94% of which show up once; 0.9% to 1.4% is in the top ten. CD45RO-negative cells were positively selected for CCR7, leaving out terminally differentiated effector memory CD45RA+ cells. The sequenced sample was naive CD8+ T cells sorted from blood. These receptors were collected from a young man in good health.

This chain connects TRBV4-3 to TRBJ2-5; D tentatively fits TRBD1 or TRBD2 (6 bases each). V was shortened by 5 bases and J by 5 bases, with 12 bases between the two germline ends. The CDR3 consists of 13 residues. CDR1 and CDR2 (germline): LGHNA, YSLEER. CDR3 DNA sequence: TGCGCCAGCAGCTCGAGGGGGACTGAGACCCAGTACTTC. Protein: CASSSRGTETQYF.

This chain connects TRBV9 to TRBJ2-2; 7 bases map to TRBD1. After removal of 3 bases from V and 3 bases from J, the junction contained 8 bases not matched to a gene. The CDR3 covers 16 residues. Germline CDR1 SGDLS, CDR2 YYNGEE. CDR3: CASSGQGIPYTGELFF. CDR3 DNA sequence: TGTGCCAGCAGCGGACAGGGTATTCCGTACACCGGGGAGCTGTTTTTT. The entire variable domain, with the rest obtained from reference TRBV9 and TRBJ2-2, is as follows: DSGVTQTPKHLITATGQRVTLRCSPRSGDLSVYWYQQSLDQGLQFLIQYYNGEERAKGNILERFSAQQFPDLHSELNLSSLELGDSALYFCASSGQGIPYTGELFFGEGSRLTVL.

The rearrangement links TRBV29-1 to TRBJ2-7; D gene ambiguous. CDR1 and CDR2 (germline): SQVTM, ANQGSEA. The CDR3 is 11 residues long. Trimming removed 6 bases at V and 3 bases at J, with 9 bases between. The CDR3 loop reads CSVLQDYEQYF. DNA of the CDR3: TGCAGCGTCCTCCAGGACTACGAGCAGTACTTC.

The V gene is TRBV7-9, the J gene TRBJ1-6; TRBD1 might be the D (5 bases). This CDR3 region has 16 residues. V was clipped by 2 bases and J by 11 bases, with 19 bases between them. From germline, CDR1 is SEHNR and CDR2 FQNEAQ (reference sequence). DNA for the CDR3: TGTGCCAGCAGCTTAACTCGGGACGCTAGGTGGACACCCCTCCACTTT. Its protein is CASSLTRDARWTPLHF.

The chain links TRBV28 to TRBJ1-5; D is unclear. Germline CDR1 and CDR2: MDHEN and SYDVKM. The CDR3 loop spans 15 amino acids. V was shortened by 1 base and J by 2 bases, with 9 bases between the two germline ends. The CDR3 loop is CASSLSGVGNQPQHF. The CDR3 DNA reads as TGTGCCAGCAGTTTATCCGGGGTTGGCAATCAGCCCCAGCATTTT.

The chain is built from TRBV27 and TRBJ2-5, with D possibly matching TRBD2 (6 bases). V was shortened by 5 bases and J by 0 bases, with 22 bases between the two germline ends. The length of the CDR3 is 18 residues. Per the germline V gene, CDR1 is MNHEY and CDR2 is SMNVEV (reference sequence). The CDR3 DNA is TGTGCCAGCAGTCCGAGGGACTCGGGACCGCCGTACCAAGAGACCCAGTACTTC. Translation gives CASSPRDSGPPYQETQYF.

The chain has TRBV4-1 and TRBJ2-1, with a weak D call TRBD1 (6 bases). The germline gives CDR1 MGHRA, CDR2 YSYEKL. V gave up 4 bases and J gave up 7 bases, with 14 bases separating them. The CDR3 length is 14 residues. This chain's CDR3 is CASSPQSRGNEQFF. In nucleotides, the CDR3 is TGCGCCAGCAGCCCTCAGAGCAGGGGAAATGAGCAGTTCTTC.

The chain has TRBV5-4 and TRBJ1-2; no reliable D call. The CDR3 is 12 residues long. Germline V CDR1 and CDR2: SGHNT, YYREEE (reference sequence). Trimming shortened V by 3 bases and J by 1 base, and 4 bases separated the two germline ends. This CDR3 is CASSSVNYGYTF. The CDR3 nucleotides are TGTGCCAGCAGCTCTGTTAACTATGGCTACACCTTC.

The genes are TRBV27 and TRBJ2-2, with D possibly being TRBD1 (5 bases). Germline values: CDR1 MNHEY, CDR2 SMNVEV (reference sequence). V shed 4 bases and J shed 5 bases, with 11 bases lying between them. The CDR3 length is 14 residues. CDR3 in DNA: TGTGCCAGCAGTTGGGGCAAGGGGACCGGGGAGCTGTTTTTT. Translating gives CASSWGKGTGELFF.

The chain has TRBV14 and TRBJ1-2; unclear D gene. The CDR3 is made up of 15 amino acids. The germline CDR1 and CDR2 sequences are SGHDN and FVKESK. V lost 2 bases to trimming and J lost 4 bases, with 14 bases between them. The CDR3 sequence is CASSQTLNPLYGYTF. For the CDR3, the DNA is TGTGCCAGCAGCCAAACCCTGAATCCGCTCTATGGCTACACCTTC.

The CDR3 DNA follows: TGTGCCAGCACCACTTTGGTTCTAGCGCTCAGGGGGGAGCAGTACTTC. It codes for CASTTLVLALRGEQYF. The V call is TRBV5-6, the J call TRBJ2-7; a possible D gene is TRBD1 (7 bases). The CDR3 sequence is 16 residues long. Per the germline V gene, CDR1 is SGHDT and CDR2 is YYEEEE. Trimming took 6 bases from V and 7 from J, leaving 26 bases between them. The variable domain in full, completed from reference TRBV5-6 and TRBJ2-7, reads DAGVTQSPTHLIKTRGQQVTLRCSPKSGHDTVSWYQQALGQGPQFIFQYYEEEERQRGNFPDRFSGHQFPNYSSELNVNALLLGDSALYLCASTTLVLALRGEQYFGPGTRLTVT.

The rearrangement links TRBV7-9 to TRBJ2-1, with a tentative D call TRBD2 (6 bases). This CDR3 spans 16 amino acids. In germline, CDR1 is SEHNR, CDR2 FQNEAQ (reference sequence). V dropped 4 bases and J dropped 1 base, with 14 bases sitting between them. The CDR3 coding sequence is TGTGCCAGCAGCTCCCAGATAGCGGTATCCTACAATGAGCAGTTCTTC. It specifies CASSSQIAVSYNEQFF.

This clone is a singleton in its sample. V usage is TRBV2 and J usage is TRBJ2-5, with D perhaps matching TRBD2 (6 bases). Trimming left V 7 bases short and J 1 base short, with 16 bases between. CDR3 length: 15 amino acids. CDR1 is SNHLY and CDR2 is FYNNEI in the germline V gene. The CDR3 sequence: CASIPVSGLQETQYF. As DNA, the CDR3 is TGTGCCAGCATCCCGGTTAGCGGCCTCCAAGAGACCCAGTACTTC.

The chain employs TRBV6-5 and TRBJ2-5; either TRBD1 or TRBD2 may supply D (5 bases each). V lost 4 bases and J lost 4, with 7 bases in between. CDR1 MNHEY and CDR2 SVGAGI come from the germline V gene. The CDR3 spans 12 residues. The CDR3, as DNA: TGTGCCAGCAGTTTTGGGGGAGAGACCCAGTACTTC. Amino acids: CASSFGGETQYF.

The genes are TRBV10-3 and TRBJ2-2; the match to TRBD2 covers 7 bases. V lost 8 bases to trimming and J lost 1 base; unmatched junction nucleotides: 10. Germline V CDR1 and CDR2: ENHRY, SYGVKD. The CDR3 extends over 16 amino acids. CDR3 bases: TGTGCCATCGGGAGGGCCGCTATTGGGAACACCGGGGAGCTGTTTTTT. Its protein is CAIGRAAIGNTGELFF.

The rearrangement links TRBV28 to TRBJ2-3, with TRBD1 matching 9 bases. CDR1 MDHEN and CDR2 SYDVKM come from the germline V gene. Germline trimming cut 4 bases from V and 0 bases from J; bases unmatched to any gene: 5. This CDR3 is built from 16 residues. As DNA, the CDR3 is TGTGCCAGCAGTTCCGGACAGGGGCTAAGCACAGATACGCAGTATTTT. It encodes CASSSGQGLSTDTQYF. The complete variable domain, with remaining parts taken from reference TRBV28 and TRBJ2-3, reads DVKVTQSSRYLVKRTGEKVFLECVQDMDHENMFWYRQDPGLGLRLIYFSYDVKMKEKGDIPEGYSVSREKKERFSLILESASTNQTSMYLCASSSGQGLSTDTQYFGPGTRLTVL.

Remarks on this clone: At the DNA level, this CDR3 is encoded by other sequences in the same sample as well. CDR3 in DNA: TGTGCCAGCAGTTTAGTTGGGTCAGGGGAGACCCAGTACTTC. Translated, it gives CASSLVGSGETQYF. The rearrangement links TRBV27 to TRBJ2-5, with D perhaps matching TRBD1 (5 bases). The CDR3 has 14 amino acids. Trimming left V 2 bases short and J 5 bases short, with 12 bases between. Germline lookup yields CDR1 MNHEY and CDR2 SMNVEV (reference sequence).

V usage is TRBV11-2 and J usage is TRBJ2-2; D remains ambiguous. Germline V lookup: CDR1 SGHAT, CDR2 FQNNGV. The CDR3 extends over 13 amino acids. Trimming took 4 bases from V and 8 from J, leaving 11 bases between them. For the CDR3, the DNA is TGTGCCAGCAGCTCCCTAGGATTAGGGGAGCTGTTTTTT. Its protein product is CASSSLGLGELFF.

This clone was seen once. The rearrangement uses TRBV5-4 and TRBJ2-1; no reliable D call. This CDR3 has 13 residues. V was shortened by 4 bases and J by 5 bases, with 10 bases between the two germline ends. Germline V gene lookup returns CDR1 SGHNT and CDR2 YYREEE (reference sequence). CDR3 sequence (DNA): TGTGCCAGCAGCCCCGGGCCAGACAATGAGCAGTTCTTC. Its protein is CASSPGPDNEQFF.

This clone appeared a single time. The V and J genes are TRBV28 and TRBJ2-7; TRBD1 matches at 7 bases. The trim removed 5 bases at V and 3 bases at J, leaving 7 bases unmatched. The CDR3 covers 14 residues. Germline V gene data show CDR1 as MDHEN and CDR2 as SYDVKM. CDR3 loop: CASSLLTGNYEQYF. The DNA for the CDR3 is TGTGCCAGCAGTCTCTTGACAGGGAACTACGAGCAGTACTTC.

The J gene is TRBJ1-1, the V gene TRBV5-4; TRBD1 matches at 9 bases. The junction had 17 bases not matched to a gene; V was cut back by 2 bases and J by 6 bases. The CDR3 extends over 18 amino acids. The V gene's germline CDR1 is SGHNT and CDR2 YYREEE (reference sequence). The CDR3 loop is CASSLQGARTDGGPEAFF. The CDR3 DNA reads TGTGCCAGCAGCTTACAGGGGGCTAGGACTGATGGAGGACCTGAAGCTTTCTTT.

This sequence joins TRBV28 and TRBJ2-3; either TRBD1 or TRBD2 may fit D (5 bases each). CDR3 length: 14 amino acids. From germline, CDR1 is MDHEN and CDR2 SYDVKM. The V and J ends lost 8 bases and 0 bases respectively, with 12 bases between them. CDR3 nucleotide sequence: TGTGCCAGCTATGACCGGGACAGCACAGATACGCAGTATTTT. This codes for CASYDRDSTDTQYF.

Concerning this clone: At one end, the junction sequence differs from germline, possibly due to a read error. This CDR3 reads CASSLTSGPGELFF. CDR3 in DNA: TGTGCTAGCAGCCTAACGTCCGGCCCCGGGGAGCTGTTTTTT. J is TRBJ2-2 and V is TRBV7-7; D uncertain. The CDR3 is made up of 14 amino acids. Per the germline V gene, CDR1 is SSHAT and CDR2 is FNYEAQ (reference sequence).

V and J are TRBV19 and TRBJ2-7; D might be TRBD1 or TRBD2, each matching 7 bases. CDR3 length: 15 amino acids. CDR1 is LNHDA and CDR2 is SQIVND in the germline V gene (reference sequence). Trimming cost V 6 bases and J 0 bases, with 15 bases left between them. The CDR3 nucleotides are TGTGCCAGTAGAACCCAGGGGGGGTACTCCTACGAGCAGTACTTC. It yields the protein CASRTQGGYSYEQYF.

A few counts support this clone. The V gene is TRBV28, the J gene TRBJ2-2; 12 bases are shared with TRBD2. CDR3 length: 15 amino acids. Germline V gives CDR1 MDHEN, CDR2 SYDVKM. V trimming: 5 bases; J trimming: 7 bases; junction bases outside the gene matches: 5. CDR3 protein: CASSHGLAGNGELFF. CDR3 DNA: TGTGCCAGCAGTCATGGACTAGCGGGGAACGGGGAGCTGTTTTTT. Full variable domain (missing parts from reference TRBV28 and TRBJ2-2): DVKVTQSSRYLVKRTGEKVFLECVQDMDHENMFWYRQDPGLGLRLIYFSYDVKMKEKGDIPEGYSVSREKKERFSLILESASTNQTSMYLCASSHGLAGNGELFFGEGSRLTVL.

CDR3 protein: CASSPGSDTIHEQFF. CDR3 in DNA: TGTGCCAGCAGCCCAGGTAGCGACACCATCCATGAGCAGTTCTTC. The chain uses TRBV7-9 and TRBJ2-1; possibly TRBD2 for D (5 bases). V lost 5 bases and J 8 bases, leaving 19 bases between the germline ends. This CDR3 spans 15 amino acids. In germline, CDR1 is SEHNR, CDR2 FQNEAQ (reference sequence).